Shown below are 30 T cell receptor beta chains from a single sample sequenced in a study of cytomegalovirus exposure and HLA in healthy donors. Amplification used 60 Vbeta primers and 13 Jbeta primers. Profiling relied on immunoSEQ multiplex PCR, and the TCRdb table lists in-frame clones only, not all of them. The top ten clones hold 0.63% of a sample with 200,000 to 250,000 clones, over 60% of them seen once. The sample consisted of PBMCs. The source is a man in his late teens or twenties in good health and CMV-seronegative.

The V call is TRBV5-1, the J call TRBJ2-1; 13 bases match TRBD2. Germline V gives CDR1 SGHRS, CDR2 YFSETQ. CDR3 length: 15 amino acids. After removal of 4 bases from V and 9 bases from J, the junction contained 7 bases not matched to a gene. This CDR3 reads CASSVRTSGSSEQFF. CDR3 sequence (DNA): TGCGCCAGCAGCGTAAGGACTAGCGGGAGTAGTGAGCAGTTCTTC.

The gene calls are TRBV6-5 and TRBJ2-1; a possible D gene is TRBD2 (5 bases). V lost 4 bases, J lost 8 bases, and 9 bases lay in between. Per the germline V gene, CDR1 is MNHEY and CDR2 is SVGAGI. The CDR3 length is 12 residues. The CDR3 protein is CASSLIGDEQFF. CDR3 bases: TGTGCCAGCAGTTTGATCGGGGATGAGCAGTTCTTC.

V usage is TRBV21-1 and J usage is TRBJ2-1; TRBD2, the D gene given by the table, was not confirmed from the DNA. TRBV21-1 is flagged as a pseudogene. The CDR3 runs 14 residues. The CDR3 region is CASSKGASYNEQFF. The CDR3 bases are TGTGCCAGCAGCAAAGGCGCTAGCTACAATGAGCAGTTCTTC.

As regards this clone: Relative to the germline gene, one junction end is altered; a read error may explain this. The chain carries TRBV7-9 and TRBJ2-7; D is perhaps TRBD2 (6 bases). The CDR3 loop spans 14 amino acids. The germline CDR1 and CDR2 sequences are SEHNR and FQNEAQ (reference sequence). CDR3: CASSFRTANRDLNF. Here the CDR3 DNA reads TGTGCCAGCAGCTTCCGAACCGCGAACCGGGACTTAAACTTC.

The chain joins TRBV25-1 to TRBJ2-3, with D possibly TRBD2 on 6 matching bases. The CDR3 covers 13 residues. Germline V gene sequence: CDR1 MGHDK, CDR2 SYGVNS. Between the trimmed V and J ends, which lost 11 bases and 6 bases, there was a span of 18 bases. CDR3 sequence (DNA): TGTGCCGCTGGGGACTCACCATCGGATACGCAGTATTTT. Its protein product is CAAGDSPSDTQYF.

The chain carries TRBV19 and TRBJ2-3; TRBD2 might be the D (5 bases). V lost 4 bases and J 4 bases, leaving 9 bases between the germline ends. The CDR3 contains 13 residues. CDR1 and CDR2 from the germline V gene are LNHDA and SQIVND (reference sequence). The chain's CDR3 is CASSTHGADTQYF. The CDR3 DNA reads as TGTGCCAGTAGTACCCACGGGGCAGATACGCAGTATTTT.

The CDR3 DNA sequence: TGTGCCAGCTCACCAGCTAGCGGGATCTCCTACGAGCAGTACTTC. Translating gives CASSPASGISYEQYF. The chain carries TRBV18 and TRBJ2-7; 9 bases line up with TRBD2. V shed 2 bases and J 0 bases; nucleotides not matched to a gene: 2. CDR1 is KGHSH, CDR2 LQKENI, per germline. CDR3 length: 15 amino acids.

This clone was seen a few times. The chain is built from TRBV7-3 and TRBJ2-3, with D unclear. CDR1 and CDR2 from the germline V gene are SGHTA and FQGTGA. The CDR3 has 11 residues. With 5 bases removed from V and 3 bases from J, the gap between germline ends came to 3 bases. The CDR3 loop is CASSPTDTQYF. The CDR3 nucleotides read TGTGCCAGCAGCCCAACAGATACGCAGTATTTT.

There are a few counts of this clone. This chain uses TRBV12-5 with TRBJ2-3; D is uncertain. CDR3 size: 17 residues. Trimming removed 0 bases from V and 4 bases from J, with 17 bases in between. The V gene's germline CDR1 is LGHNT and CDR2 FRNRAP. The CDR3: CASGLVRGRPWADTQYF. CDR3 nucleotides: TGTGCTAGTGGTTTGGTACGCGGAAGGCCCTGGGCAGATACGCAGTATTTT.

The chain has TRBV5-6 and TRBJ2-5; TRBD2 aligns across 7 bases. Unmatched junction bases numbered 4, after V lost 1 base and J lost 1 base. This CDR3 has 15 residues. In germline, CDR1 is SGHDT, CDR2 YYEEEE. The CDR3 DNA reads as TGTGCCAGCAGCTTGACATGGGAGGGCCAAGAGACCCAGTACTTC. This encodes CASSLTWEGQETQYF.

The chain couples TRBV5-4 to TRBJ2-7; TRBD1 is a possible D gene (5 bases). Trimming took off 0 bases at V and 6 bases at J, with 7 bases between the two ends. Per germline, CDR1 SGHNT and CDR2 YYREEE (reference sequence). This CDR3 has 12 residues. The CDR3 is CASSLDRPEQYF. The CDR3 DNA reads as TGTGCCAGCAGCTTGGACAGGCCCGAGCAGTACTTC.

This sequence joins TRBV7-3 and TRBJ2-2; D might be TRBD1 (6 bases). Germline loops: CDR1 SGHTA, CDR2 FQGTGA. The V gene lost 2 bases and the J gene lost 3 bases, with 13 bases spanning the gap. The CDR3 loop spans 16 amino acids. CDR3 nucleotides: TGTGCCAGCAGCTTACTCGGACAGCTCGACACCGGGGAGCTGTTTTTT. Protein sequence: CASSLLGQLDTGELFF.

The chain combines TRBV19 with TRBJ1-5; possible D gene TRBD1, 6 bases. The CDR3 loop spans 16 amino acids. CDR1 and CDR2 (germline): LNHDA, SQIVND (reference sequence). Trimming took off 6 bases at V and 4 bases at J, with 19 bases between the two ends. Here the CDR3 DNA reads TGTGCCAGTAGCACCCCCTTTCGACAGGCAAATCAGCCCCAGCATTTT. It translates to CASSTPFRQANQPQHF.

The DNA for the CDR3 is TGTGCCAGTGGTGCGACAGGCGCCCTGTTCGGTAACTATGGCTACACCTTC. Protein sequence: CASGATGALFGNYGYTF. V gene TRBV4-2 combines with J gene TRBJ1-2, with D possibly TRBD1 on 6 matching bases. The CDR3 loop spans 17 amino acids. Deletions cut 9 bases from V and 1 base from J, with 24 bases between. Germline CDR1 LGHNA, CDR2 YNFKEQ.

The chain links TRBV5-6 to TRBJ1-4; D is possibly TRBD1 (5 bases). CDR1 is SGHDT and CDR2 is YYEEEE in the germline V gene. The CDR3 covers 14 residues. The germline V and J ends were trimmed by 0 bases and 10 bases, with 13 bases remaining between them. The CDR3 coding sequence is TGTGCCAGCAGCTTGGGGCAGGGAAAGGGAAAACTGTTTTTT. It encodes CASSLGQGKGKLFF.

This chain connects TRBV5-1 to TRBJ2-7; D might be TRBD2 (5 bases). CDR1 is SGHRS and CDR2 is YFSETQ in the germline V gene. Trimming pared 4 bases from V and 2 bases from J, leaving 10 bases between. The CDR3 has 13 amino acids. CDR3 residues: CASSPSGAYEQYF. The CDR3 DNA follows: TGCGCCAGCAGCCCCAGCGGAGCCTACGAGCAGTACTTC.

The V call is TRBV15, the J call TRBJ2-4, with a weak D call TRBD1 (6 bases). Germline CDR1 and CDR2: LNHNV and YYDKDF (reference sequence). V lost 1 base and J lost 1, with 20 bases in between. The CDR3 is 19 residues long. CDR3 amino acids: CATSRVPITGKMAKNIQYF. CDR3 DNA: TGTGCCACCAGCAGAGTTCCTATTACAGGGAAGATGGCCAAAAACATTCAGTACTTC.

This chain joins TRBV29-1 and TRBJ2-2; D not resolved. The CDR3 runs to 11 residues. Trimming pared 3 bases from V and 5 bases from J, leaving 4 bases between. Germline CDR1 reads SQVTM; CDR2 reads ANQGSEA. The chain's CDR3 is CSVDRTGELFF. The DNA of the CDR3 is TGCAGCGTTGACAGGACCGGGGAGCTGTTTTTT.

The V call is TRBV2, the J call TRBJ2-2; 9 bases are a match to TRBD1. Germline V CDR1 and CDR2: SNHLY, FYNNEI. There are 16 residues in the CDR3. Unmatched junction bases numbered 8, after V lost 9 bases and J lost 0 bases. CDR3 in amino acids: CASKTGGNPNTGELFF. Written as DNA, the CDR3 is TGTGCCAGTAAAACAGGGGGCAATCCGAACACCGGGGAGCTGTTTTTT.

This clone was seen just once. The chain couples TRBV25-1 to TRBJ2-3, with D perhaps TRBD2 (5 bases). V was pared by 1 base and J by 2 bases, with 10 bases between. The CDR3 spans 15 residues. Per germline, CDR1 MGHDK and CDR2 SYGVNS. CDR3 amino acids: CASSESGGYTDTQYF. The DNA of the CDR3 is TGTGCCAGCAGTGAATCTGGCGGGTACACAGATACGCAGTATTTT.

This sequence joins TRBV9 and TRBJ2-1, with 9 bases lining up with TRBD2. The CDR3 is 14 residues long. Germline loops: CDR1 SGDLS, CDR2 YYNGEE. V lost 0 bases and J lost 8; bases outside the gene matches: 3. The CDR3 region has the DNA TGTGCCAGCAGCGTAGTGGGGACTAGCCATGAGCAGTTCTTC. Its protein product is CASSVVGTSHEQFF.

The J gene is TRBJ2-7, the V gene TRBV2; 9 nucleotides match TRBD1. V gave up 9 bases and J gave up 3 bases; unmatched junction bases: 6. Germline V lookup: CDR1 SNHLY, CDR2 FYNNEI. The CDR3 is made up of 13 amino acids. This CDR3 reads CASRQGGRYEQYF. CDR3 coding DNA: TGTGCCAGTAGACAGGGGGGACGCTACGAGCAGTACTTC.

This clone was seen only a few times. CDR3 loop: CASSEAWGLYEQYF. DNA for the CDR3: TGTGCCAGCAGTGAAGCGTGGGGCCTCTACGAGCAGTACTTC. The chain employs TRBV2 and TRBJ2-5, with D perhaps TRBD1 (5 bases). The end of the DNA is better explained by TRBJ2-7, so the J call may be wrong. The CDR3 totals 14 residues. Germline loops: CDR1 SNHLY, CDR2 FYNNEI.

The J gene is TRBJ2-3, the V gene TRBV6-1; a weak D match, TRBD1 (5 bases). V gave up 1 base and J gave up 2 bases, with 10 bases separating them. This CDR3 is built from 15 residues. Germline V gene data show CDR1 as MNHNS and CDR2 as SASEGT. The CDR3 DNA follows: TGTGCCAGCAGTGAAGTAGGGGCGGTCACAGATACGCAGTATTTT. Translated, it gives CASSEVGAVTDTQYF.

Concerning this clone itself: A junction boundary mismatches the germline segment, possibly from a read error. This chain connects TRBV7-3 to TRBJ2-3; 7 bases match TRBD2. Per germline, CDR1 SGHTA and CDR2 FQGTGA. The CDR3 totals 15 residues. Written as DNA, the CDR3 is TGTGCCAGCACCTTAGGGCCGGGAGGAGCAGATACGCAGTATTTT. Translated: CASTLGPGGADTQYF. Together with reference TRBV7-3 and TRBJ2-3, the CDR3 gives the full variable domain: GAGVSQTPSNKVTEKGKYVELRCDPISGHTALYWYRQSLGQGPEFLIYFQGTGAADDSGLPNDRFFAVRPEGSVSTLKIQRTERGDSAVYLCASTLGPGGADTQYFGPGTRLTVL.

The chain links TRBV9 to TRBJ1-1, with 9 bases lining up with TRBD1. The CDR3 totals 13 residues. Germline-derived CDR1 and CDR2 are SGDLS and YYNGEE. Trimming removed 5 bases from V and 5 bases from J; junction bases left unmatched: 4. CDR3 DNA sequence: TGTGCCAGCAGGGGACAGGGAGGAACTGAAGCTTTCTTT. This encodes CASRGQGGTEAFF.

The rearrangement links TRBV9 to TRBJ2-5; D gene ambiguous. Germline assignment: CDR1 SGDLS and CDR2 YYNGEE. Trimming left V 2 bases short and J 4 bases short, with 3 bases between. The CDR3 runs 11 residues. The CDR3 reads CASSVSETQYF. The CDR3 DNA sequence: TGTGCCAGCAGCGTCTCAGAGACCCAGTACTTC. Supplemented by reference TRBV9 and TRBJ2-5, the full variable domain reads DSGVTQTPKHLITATGQRVTLRCSPRSGDLSVYWYQQSLDQGLQFLIQYYNGEERAKGNILERFSAQQFPDLHSELNLSSLELGDSALYFCASSVSETQYFGPGTRLLVL.

This clone has only one observation. V is TRBV6-1 and J is TRBJ2-6; 8 bases are a match to TRBD1. J lost 1 base, V lost 3 bases, and 8 bases had no gene match. Germline V gene lookup returns CDR1 MNHNS and CDR2 SASEGT. The CDR3 loop spans 18 amino acids. The CDR3: CASSDSPGGISGANVLTF. CDR3 DNA: TGTGCCAGCAGTGATAGCCCAGGGGGCATTTCTGGGGCCAACGTCCTGACTTTC.

The chain has TRBV27 and TRBJ2-7, with TRBD1 matching over 9 bases. After removal of 7 bases from V and 1 base from J, the junction contained 8 bases not matched to a gene. Germline values: CDR1 MNHEY, CDR2 SMNVEV (reference sequence). The CDR3 totals 15 residues. This CDR3 is CASKQGAGPSYEQYF. The CDR3 DNA reads as TGTGCCAGCAAACAGGGGGCAGGCCCATCCTACGAGCAGTACTTC.

The chain couples TRBV5-5 to TRBJ2-7; 7 bases are a match to TRBD2. This CDR3 region has 14 residues. Germline assignment: CDR1 SGHKS and CDR2 YYEKEE (reference sequence). The V segment lost 0 bases and the J segment 8 bases; nucleotides outside the gene matches: 8. CDR3 sequence (DNA): TGTGCCAGCAGCTTGGAGGGCGGGGGTGGCAAGCAGTACTTC. Encoded protein: CASSLEGGGGKQYF.